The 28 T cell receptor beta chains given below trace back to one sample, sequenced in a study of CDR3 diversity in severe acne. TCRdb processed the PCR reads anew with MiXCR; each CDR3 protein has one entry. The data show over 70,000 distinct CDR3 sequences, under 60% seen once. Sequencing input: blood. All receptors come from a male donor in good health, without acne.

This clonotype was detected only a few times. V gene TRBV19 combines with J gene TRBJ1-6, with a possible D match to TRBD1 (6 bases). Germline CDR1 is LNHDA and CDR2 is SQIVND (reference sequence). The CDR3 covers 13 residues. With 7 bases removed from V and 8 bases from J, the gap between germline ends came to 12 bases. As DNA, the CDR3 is TGTGCCAGTATGGCACAGGGCTATTCACCCCTCCACTTT. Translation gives CASMAQGYSPLHF.

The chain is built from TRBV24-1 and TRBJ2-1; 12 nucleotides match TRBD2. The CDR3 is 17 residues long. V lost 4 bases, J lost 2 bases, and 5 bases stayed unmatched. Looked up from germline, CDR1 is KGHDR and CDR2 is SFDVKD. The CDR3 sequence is CATSESLAGGPYNEQFF. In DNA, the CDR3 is TGTGCCACCAGTGAGTCCCTAGCGGGAGGGCCCTACAATGAGCAGTTCTTC.

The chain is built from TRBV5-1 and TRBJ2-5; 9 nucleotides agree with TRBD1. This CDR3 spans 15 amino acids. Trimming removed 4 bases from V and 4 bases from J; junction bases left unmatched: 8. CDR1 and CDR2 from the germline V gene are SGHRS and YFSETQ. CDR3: CASSEGQGGLETQYF. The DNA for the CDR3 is TGCGCCAGCAGCGAGGGACAGGGAGGGCTAGAGACCCAGTACTTC.

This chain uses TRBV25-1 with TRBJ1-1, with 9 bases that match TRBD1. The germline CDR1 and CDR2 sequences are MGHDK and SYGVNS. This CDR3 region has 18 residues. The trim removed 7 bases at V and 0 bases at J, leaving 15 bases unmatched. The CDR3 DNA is TGTGCCAGCACTTTATGGAAGGGACAGGGCGACATGAACACTGAAGCTTTCTTT. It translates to CASTLWKGQGDMNTEAFF.

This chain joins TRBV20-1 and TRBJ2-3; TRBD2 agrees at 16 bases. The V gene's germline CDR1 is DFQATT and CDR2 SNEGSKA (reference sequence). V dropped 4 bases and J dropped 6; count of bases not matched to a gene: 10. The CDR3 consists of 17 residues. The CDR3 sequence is CSAKEGLAGGPGDTQYF. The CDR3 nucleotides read TGCAGTGCTAAAGAGGGACTAGCGGGGGGGCCCGGGGATACGCAGTATTTT.

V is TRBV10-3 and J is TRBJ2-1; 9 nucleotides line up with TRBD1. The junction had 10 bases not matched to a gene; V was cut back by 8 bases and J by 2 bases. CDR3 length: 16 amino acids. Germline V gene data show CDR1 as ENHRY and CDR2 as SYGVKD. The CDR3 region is CAIRTSGTGTYNEQFF. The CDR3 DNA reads TGTGCCATCCGAACCTCCGGGACAGGGACCTACAATGAGCAGTTCTTC.

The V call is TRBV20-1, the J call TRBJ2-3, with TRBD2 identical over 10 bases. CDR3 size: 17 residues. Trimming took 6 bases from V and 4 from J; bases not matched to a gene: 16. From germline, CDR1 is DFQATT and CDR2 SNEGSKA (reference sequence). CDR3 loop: CSAPNRASGSGADTQYF. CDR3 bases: TGCAGTGCCCCGAACCGTGCTAGCGGGAGTGGGGCAGATACGCAGTATTTT.

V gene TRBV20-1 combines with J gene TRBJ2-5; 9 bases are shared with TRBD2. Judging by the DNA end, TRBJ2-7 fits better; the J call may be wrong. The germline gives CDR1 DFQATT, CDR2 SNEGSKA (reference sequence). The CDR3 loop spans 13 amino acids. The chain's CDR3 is CSVASGVSYEQYF. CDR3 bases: TGCAGTGTGGCTAGCGGGGTATCCTACGAGCAGTACTTC.

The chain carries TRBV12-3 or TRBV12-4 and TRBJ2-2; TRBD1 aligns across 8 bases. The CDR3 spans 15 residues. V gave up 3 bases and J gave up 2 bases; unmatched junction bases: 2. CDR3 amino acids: CASSFGQGNTGELFF. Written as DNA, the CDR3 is TGTGCCAGCAGTTTCGGACAGGGAAACACCGGGGAGCTGTTTTTT.

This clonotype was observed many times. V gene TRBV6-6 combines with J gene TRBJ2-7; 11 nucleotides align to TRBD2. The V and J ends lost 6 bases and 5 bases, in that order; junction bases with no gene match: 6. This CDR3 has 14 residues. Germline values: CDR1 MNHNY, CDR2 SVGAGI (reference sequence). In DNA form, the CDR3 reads TGTGCCAGCAGCACAACTAGCGGGAGAGACGAGCAGTACTTC. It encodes CASSTTSGRDEQYF.

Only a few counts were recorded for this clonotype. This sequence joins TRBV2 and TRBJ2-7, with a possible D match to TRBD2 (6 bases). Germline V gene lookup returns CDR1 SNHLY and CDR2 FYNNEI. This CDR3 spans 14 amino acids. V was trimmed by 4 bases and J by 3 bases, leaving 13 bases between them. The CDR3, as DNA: TGTGCCAGCAGTGTGGAGGGAGGCTACTACGAGCAGTACTTC. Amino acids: CASSVEGGYYEQYF.

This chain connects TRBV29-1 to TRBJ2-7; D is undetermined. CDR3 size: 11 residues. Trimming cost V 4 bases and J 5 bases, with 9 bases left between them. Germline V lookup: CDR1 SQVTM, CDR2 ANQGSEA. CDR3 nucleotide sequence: TGCAGCGTTGGAGGTAAGGACGAGCAGTACTTC. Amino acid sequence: CSVGGKDEQYF.

Written as DNA, the CDR3 is TGCGCCAGCAGCCAAGTTGTGCAGGGCGGGAATGGAGAGACCCAGTACTTC. It specifies CASSQVVQGGNGETQYF. The chain is built from TRBV4-1 and TRBJ2-5, with a possible D match to TRBD2 (6 bases). Trimming stripped 1 base from V and 4 bases from J, with 19 bases between. Looked up from germline, CDR1 is MGHRA and CDR2 is YSYEKL. This CDR3 is 17 amino acids long.

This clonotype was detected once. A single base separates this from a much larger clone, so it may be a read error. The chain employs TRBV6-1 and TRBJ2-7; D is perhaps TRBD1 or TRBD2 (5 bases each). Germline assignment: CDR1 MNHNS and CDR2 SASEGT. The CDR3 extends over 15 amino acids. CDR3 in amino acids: CTSSQPRDDSYEQYF. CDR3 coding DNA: TGTACCAGCAGCCAGCCCCGGGACGACTCCTACGAGCAGTACTTC.

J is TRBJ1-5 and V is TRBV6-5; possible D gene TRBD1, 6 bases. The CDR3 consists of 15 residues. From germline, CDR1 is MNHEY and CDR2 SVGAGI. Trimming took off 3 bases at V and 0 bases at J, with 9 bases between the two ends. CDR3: CASSYTGNSNQPQHF. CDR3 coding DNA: TGTGCCAGCAGTTATACAGGGAATAGCAATCAGCCCCAGCATTTT.

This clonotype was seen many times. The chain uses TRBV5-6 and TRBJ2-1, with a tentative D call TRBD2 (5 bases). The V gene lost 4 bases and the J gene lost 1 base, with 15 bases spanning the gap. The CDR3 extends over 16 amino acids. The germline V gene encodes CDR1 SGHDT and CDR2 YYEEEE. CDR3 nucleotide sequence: TGTGCCAGCAGCCCTCAGACCGGACTTTCCTACAATGAGCAGTTCTTC. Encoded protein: CASSPQTGLSYNEQFF.

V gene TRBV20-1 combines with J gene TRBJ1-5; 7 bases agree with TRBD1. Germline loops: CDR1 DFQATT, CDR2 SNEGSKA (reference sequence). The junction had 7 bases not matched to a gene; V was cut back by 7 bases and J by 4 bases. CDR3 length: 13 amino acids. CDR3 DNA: TGCAGTGGACTGCAGGGGGGAAATCAGCCCCAGCATTTT. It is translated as CSGLQGGNQPQHF.

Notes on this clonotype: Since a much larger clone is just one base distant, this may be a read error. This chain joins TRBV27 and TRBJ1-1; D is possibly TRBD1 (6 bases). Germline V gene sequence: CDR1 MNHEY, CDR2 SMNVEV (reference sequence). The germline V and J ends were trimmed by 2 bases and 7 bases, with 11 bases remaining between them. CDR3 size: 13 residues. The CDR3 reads CASSLRGGNEAFF. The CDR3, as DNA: TGTGCCAGCAGTTTAAGGGGGGGAAATGAAGCTTTCTTT.

CDR3 DNA: TGTGCCAGCAGCTCAACTAATGAAAAACTGTTTTTT. Translation gives CASSSTNEKLFF. The chain links TRBV13 to TRBJ1-4; D ambiguous. V lost 4 bases, J lost 0 bases, and 0 bases lay in between. This CDR3 has 12 residues. Germline V CDR1 and CDR2: PRHDT, FYEKMQ (reference sequence).

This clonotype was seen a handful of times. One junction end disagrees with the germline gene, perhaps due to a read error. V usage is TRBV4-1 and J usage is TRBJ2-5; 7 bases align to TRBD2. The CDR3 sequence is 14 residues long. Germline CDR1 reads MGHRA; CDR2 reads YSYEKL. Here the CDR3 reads CASSLSSGQETQYF. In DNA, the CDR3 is TGTGCCAGCAGCCTATCTAGCGGCCAAGAGACCCAGTACTTC.

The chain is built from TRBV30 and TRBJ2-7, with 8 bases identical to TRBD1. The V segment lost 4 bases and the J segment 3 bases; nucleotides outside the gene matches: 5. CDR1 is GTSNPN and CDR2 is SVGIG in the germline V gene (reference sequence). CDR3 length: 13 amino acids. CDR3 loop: CAWTTGTGYEQYF. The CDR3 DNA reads TGTGCCTGGACCACCGGGACAGGCTACGAGCAGTACTTC.

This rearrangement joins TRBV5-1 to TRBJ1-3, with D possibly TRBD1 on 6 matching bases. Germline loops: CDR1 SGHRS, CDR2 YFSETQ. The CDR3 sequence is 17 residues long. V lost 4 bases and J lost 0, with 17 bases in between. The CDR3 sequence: CASSLRPGQYSGNTIYF. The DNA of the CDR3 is TGCGCCAGCAGCCTTAGGCCGGGACAATACTCTGGAAACACCATATATTTT.

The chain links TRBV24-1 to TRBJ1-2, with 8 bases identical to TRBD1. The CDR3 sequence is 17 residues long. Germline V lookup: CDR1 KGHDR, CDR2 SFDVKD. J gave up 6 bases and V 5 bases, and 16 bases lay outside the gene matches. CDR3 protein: CATSGGGRTGSCDGYTF. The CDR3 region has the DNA TGTGCCACCAGTGGGGGGGGGAGGACAGGGAGCTGCGATGGCTACACCTTC.

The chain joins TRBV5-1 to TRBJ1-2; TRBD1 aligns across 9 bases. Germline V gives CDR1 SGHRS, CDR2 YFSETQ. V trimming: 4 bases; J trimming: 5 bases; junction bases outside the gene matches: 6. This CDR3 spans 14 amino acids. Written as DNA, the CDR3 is TGCGCCAGCAGCCAGCCGGGACAGGGTTATGGCTACACCTTC. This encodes CASSQPGQGYGYTF.

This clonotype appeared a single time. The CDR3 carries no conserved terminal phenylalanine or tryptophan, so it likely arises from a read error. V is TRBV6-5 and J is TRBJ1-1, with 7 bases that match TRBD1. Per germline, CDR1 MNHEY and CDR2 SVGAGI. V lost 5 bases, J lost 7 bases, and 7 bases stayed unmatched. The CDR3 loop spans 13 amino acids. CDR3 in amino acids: CASSLRGNSEAFL. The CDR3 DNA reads TGTGCCAGCAGTCTCAGGGGGAATAGTGAAGCTTTCCTT.

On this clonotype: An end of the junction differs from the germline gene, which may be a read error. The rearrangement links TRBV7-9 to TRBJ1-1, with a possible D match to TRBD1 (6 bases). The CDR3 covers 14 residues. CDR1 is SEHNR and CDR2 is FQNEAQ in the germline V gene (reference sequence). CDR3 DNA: TGTGCCAGCAGCGCCGCCGGGGGCGCAGATGAAGCTTCCTTT. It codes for CASSAAGGADEASF.

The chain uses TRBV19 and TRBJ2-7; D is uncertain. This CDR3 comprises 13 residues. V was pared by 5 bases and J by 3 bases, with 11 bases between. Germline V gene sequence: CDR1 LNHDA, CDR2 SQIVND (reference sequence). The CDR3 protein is CASSAPSSYEQYF. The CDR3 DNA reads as TGTGCCAGTAGTGCCCCGTCGAGCTACGAGCAGTACTTC. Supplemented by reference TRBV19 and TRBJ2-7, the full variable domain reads DGGITQSPKYLFRKEGQNVTLSCEQNLNHDAMYWYRQDPGQGLRLIYYSQIVNDFQKGDIAEGYSVSREKKESFPLTVTSAQKNPTAFYLCASSAPSSYEQYFGPGTRLTVT.

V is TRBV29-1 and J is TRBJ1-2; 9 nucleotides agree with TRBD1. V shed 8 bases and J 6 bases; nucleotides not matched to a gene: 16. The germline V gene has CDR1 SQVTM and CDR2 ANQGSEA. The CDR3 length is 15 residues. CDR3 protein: CSLRGGPGQGNGYTF. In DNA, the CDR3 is TGCAGCCTCCGAGGCGGCCCGGGACAGGGAAATGGCTACACCTTC.